This TCR beta chain was observed in a study of CD8 T cells in Susac syndrome. Germline loops: CDR1 MDHEN, CDR2 SYDVKM. V gave up 1 base and J gave up 2 bases; unmatched junction bases: 8. The CDR3 spans 17 residues. CD8+ and CD4+ T cells taken from blood had their TCR beta sequenced. Purification of the CD8+ and CD4+ T cells relied on negative isolation, and TEMRA cells underwent FACS enrichment. Reverse transcription of about 0.45 to 1 ug RNA was carried out with random hexamers. An immunoSEQ multiplex PCR amplified TCR beta CDR3 over 54 Vbeta and 13 Jbeta. TCRdb passed the immunoSEQ multiplex PCR reads through MiXCR, listing each CDR3 protein once. The sample records about 430,000 distinct CDR3 sequences, 85% being singletons.

The rearrangement uses TRBV28 and TRBJ2-5, with TRBD1 identical over 9 bases. Sequencing input: CD8+ T cells from PBMCs. This TCR came from a human donor with multiple sclerosis. The CDR3 here is CASSLSYRGRLQETQYF. DNA of the CDR3: TGTGCCAGCAGTTTATCGTACAGGGGGCGGTTACAAGAGACCCAGTACTTC. Using reference TRBV28 and TRBJ2-5 for the parts outside the CDR3, the full variable domain is DVKVTQSSRYLVKRTGEKVFLECVQDMDHENMFWYRQDPGLGLRLIYFSYDVKMKEKGDIPEGYSVSREKKERFSLILESASTNQTSMYLCASSLSYRGRLQETQYFGPGTRLLVL.